These 10 T cell receptor beta chains were sequenced from one sample in a study of shared clonotypes between healthy human individuals. TCRdb's table, derived via immunoSEQ multiplex PCR, lists solely in-frame clones and lacks some. There are more than 2 million clones in the sample; roughly 95% occur only once, and roughly 1% lies in the top ten. Naive CD8 cells were CD45RO-negative, positively selected for CCR7, excluding terminally differentiated effector memory CD45RA+ cells. Sequences were obtained from naive CD8+ T cells sorted from blood. The receptor set was obtained from a man aged 18 to 35 in good health.

The V and J genes are TRBV7-9 and TRBJ2-3, with TRBD2 matching over 13 bases. CDR1 SEHNR and CDR2 FQNEAQ come from the germline V gene (reference sequence). The V and J ends lost 5 bases and 7 bases, in that order; junction bases with no gene match: 15. The CDR3 has 18 amino acids. CDR3 sequence: CASSELAGGPTIPYTQYF. The CDR3 region has the DNA TGTGCCAGCAGCGAACTAGCGGGAGGGCCGACGATTCCATATACGCAGTATTTT.

V gene TRBV27 combines with J gene TRBJ2-1, with D perhaps matching TRBD2 (6 bases). V shed 6 bases and J shed 0 bases, with 9 bases lying between them. The CDR3 runs 14 residues. Germline CDR1 is MNHEY and CDR2 is SMNVEV (reference sequence). The CDR3 sequence: CASRPGLSYNEQFF. The CDR3 DNA sequence: TGTGCCAGCAGGCCGGGACTCTCCTACAATGAGCAGTTCTTC.

The V call is TRBV29-1, the J call TRBJ2-2; D is undetermined. The germline V gene has CDR1 SQVTM and CDR2 ANQGSEA. Trimming took 3 bases from V and 2 from J, leaving 10 bases between them. CDR3 length equals 14 residues. The DNA of the CDR3 is TGCAGCGTTGATATTGGCGGAAACACCGGGGAGCTGTTTTTT. Translating it yields CSVDIGGNTGELFF.

The CDR3 here is CASSILAGLAGELFF. The CDR3 DNA is TGTGCCAGTAGTATACTAGCGGGATTAGCCGGGGAGCTGTTTTTT. The chain has TRBV19 and TRBJ2-2; 9 bases fit TRBD2. Germline CDR1 is LNHDA and CDR2 is SQIVND (reference sequence). The V gene end was trimmed by 2 bases and the J gene end by 6 bases; junction bases not matched to a gene: 4. The CDR3 has 15 residues.

The chain has TRBV21-1 and TRBJ1-2. TRBV21-1 constitutes a pseudogene. The CDR3 loop spans 14 amino acids. The CDR3 nucleotides read TGTGCCAGCAGCAAACACGCGGAGTTCTATGGCTACACCTTC. Encoded protein: CASSKHAEFYGYTF.

The chain joins TRBV27 to TRBJ1-5; the D gene is possibly TRBD1 (5 bases). V lost 3 bases and J 4 bases, leaving 7 bases between the germline ends. The CDR3 spans 13 residues. Germline CDR1 MNHEY, CDR2 SMNVEV (reference sequence). This CDR3 reads CASSFAGNQPQHF. The CDR3 DNA follows: TGTGCCAGCAGTTTTGCAGGGAATCAGCCCCAGCATTTT.

This clone was seen only a few times. Other DNA variants within this sample encode the same CDR3. J is TRBJ1-2 and V is TRBV6-5; possible D gene TRBD1, 6 bases. Trimming left V 2 bases short and J 8 bases short, with 12 bases between. Germline CDR1 MNHEY, CDR2 SVGAGI. There are 13 residues in the CDR3. The CDR3 region is CASSYTGRDGYTF. The CDR3 DNA sequence: TGTGCCAGCAGTTACACAGGGCGGGACGGCTACACCTTC.

V and J are TRBV9 and TRBJ1-2; 7 bases fit TRBD1. Germline V gives CDR1 SGDLS, CDR2 YYNGEE. The CDR3 extends over 15 amino acids. J gave up 3 bases and V 0 bases, and 5 bases lay outside the gene matches. The CDR3 reads CASSVGVTGDYGYTF. In DNA, the CDR3 is TGTGCCAGCAGCGTAGGGGTAACAGGGGACTATGGCTACACCTTC.

J is TRBJ1-1 and V is TRBV6-9, with TRBD1 as a possible D gene (6 bases). The V end was cut by 4 bases, the J end by 0 bases, with 30 bases between. The V gene's germline CDR1 is MNHGY and CDR2 SVAAGI. The CDR3 runs 21 residues. CDR3 nucleotides: TGTGCCAGCAGTTCCCCCCGGAACGACAGGAGCAGCCCCTATGTGAACACTGAAGCTTTCTTT. Translating it yields CASSSPRNDRSSPYVNTEAFF.

The chain joins TRBV9 to TRBJ2-1; no definite D call. Trimming took 1 base from V and 9 from J, leaving 5 bases between them. The CDR3 loop spans 11 amino acids. CDR1 is SGDLS and CDR2 is YYNGEE in the germline V gene. CDR3 DNA sequence: TGTGCCAGCAGCGTATCAAGTGAGCAGTTCTTC. Translating it yields CASSVSSEQFF. The full variable domain, in which reference TRBV9 and TRBJ2-1 provide the parts outside the CDR3, is DSGVTQTPKHLITATGQRVTLRCSPRSGDLSVYWYQQSLDQGLQFLIQYYNGEERAKGNILERFSAQQFPDLHSELNLSSLELGDSALYFCASSVSSEQFFGPGTRLTVL.